This T cell receptor (beta chain) was sequenced for a study of blood T cell repertoires in COVID-19. Study-level background: Sample material is recorded as cDNA or gDNA derived from T cells, B-cell-depleted T cells, or PBMCs.

This CDR3 is 14 amino acids long. Germline V gene sequence: CDR1 MDHEN, CDR2 SYDVKM. The ends lost 7 bases at V and 6 bases at J; junction bases unmatched: 8. The authors' processing: Reference gene primers were amplified, and this amplification served to estimate nucleated cell counts. Libraries were prepared by immunoSEQ multiplex PCR; TCRdb keeps only in-frame clonotypes and omits some of them. From that table come the V and J calls and clone size; the DNA was used to work out D and trimming. Of approximately 360,000 clones listed, roughly 89% are singletons. The rearrangement joins TRBV28 to TRBJ2-2; 7 bases fit TRBD2. Sequencing was performed on peripheral blood. This receptor was obtained from a young man with active or convalescent COVID-19. This chain's CDR3 is CASTLGGYPGELFF. The CDR3 nucleotides are TGTGCCAGCACCCTGGGGGGGTATCCCGGGGAGCTGTTTTTT. The whole variable domain, filled in from reference TRBV28 and TRBJ2-2, reads DVKVTQSSRYLVKRTGEKVFLECVQDMDHENMFWYRQDPGLGLRLIYFSYDVKMKEKGDIPEGYSVSREKKERFSLILESASTNQTSMYLCASTLGGYPGELFFGEGSRLTVL.